A single T cell receptor beta chain is shown here with its context. What it binds is not known. This entry is derived from a study of T cell responses to AZD1222 COVID-19 vaccine. Study-wide results and limits: The CD4 TCRs associated with vaccination extended across spike and predominated at 160-218 and 743-854. Spike-specific TCR depth and breadth grew after two AZD1222 doses.

The data were produced by immunoSEQ multiplex PCR, yet TCRdb's version contains in-frame clones alone and is incomplete. The table records about 120,000 clones, about 90% of them present only once. The CDR3 has 14 residues. Germline CDR1 is LNHNV and CDR2 is YYDKDF (reference sequence). V trimming: 3 bases; J trimming: 10 bases; junction bases outside the gene matches: 8. The chain couples TRBV15 to TRBJ2-1; TRBD2 agrees at 8 bases. The source of this sequence is an adult who received the AZD1222 COVID-19 vaccine. Sample: peripheral blood, taken 28 days after the second AZD1222 dose. CDR3 sequence (DNA): TGTGCCACCAGCAGGGTGGGACTAGATGGAGAGCAGTTCTTC. This translates into CATSRVGLDGEQFF.